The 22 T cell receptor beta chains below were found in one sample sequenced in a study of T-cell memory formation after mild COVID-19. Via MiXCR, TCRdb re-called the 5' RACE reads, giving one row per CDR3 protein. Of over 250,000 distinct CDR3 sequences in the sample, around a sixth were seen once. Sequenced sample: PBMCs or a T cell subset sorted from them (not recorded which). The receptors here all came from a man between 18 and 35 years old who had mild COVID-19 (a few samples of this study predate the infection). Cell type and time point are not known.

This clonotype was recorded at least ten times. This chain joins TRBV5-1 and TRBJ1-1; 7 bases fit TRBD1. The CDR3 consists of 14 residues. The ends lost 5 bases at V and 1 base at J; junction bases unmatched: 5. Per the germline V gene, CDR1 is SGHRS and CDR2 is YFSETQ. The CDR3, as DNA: TGCGCCAGCAGTGCCGACAGGGCGAACACTGAAGCTTTCTTT. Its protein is CASSADRANTEAFF.

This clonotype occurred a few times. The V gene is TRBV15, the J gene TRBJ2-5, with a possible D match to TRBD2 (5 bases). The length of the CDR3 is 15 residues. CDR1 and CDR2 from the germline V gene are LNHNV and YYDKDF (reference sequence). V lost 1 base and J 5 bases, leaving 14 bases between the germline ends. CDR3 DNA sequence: TGTGCCACCAGCAGAGCTGGAGCGGAAAGTGAGACCCAGTACTTC. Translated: CATSRAGAESETQYF.

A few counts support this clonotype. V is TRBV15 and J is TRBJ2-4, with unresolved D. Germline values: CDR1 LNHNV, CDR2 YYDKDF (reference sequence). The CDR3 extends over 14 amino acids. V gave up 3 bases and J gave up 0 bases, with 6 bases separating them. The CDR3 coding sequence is TGTGCCACCAGCAGGACAATAGCCAAAAACATTCAGTACTTC. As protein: CATSRTIAKNIQYF.

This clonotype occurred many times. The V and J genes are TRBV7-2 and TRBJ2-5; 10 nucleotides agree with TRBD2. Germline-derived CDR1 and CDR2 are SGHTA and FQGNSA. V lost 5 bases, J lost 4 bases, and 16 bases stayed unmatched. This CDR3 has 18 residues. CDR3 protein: CASSLGTSDRLPGETQYF. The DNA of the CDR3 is TGTGCCAGCAGCCTTGGGACTAGCGATCGACTTCCGGGAGAGACCCAGTACTTC.

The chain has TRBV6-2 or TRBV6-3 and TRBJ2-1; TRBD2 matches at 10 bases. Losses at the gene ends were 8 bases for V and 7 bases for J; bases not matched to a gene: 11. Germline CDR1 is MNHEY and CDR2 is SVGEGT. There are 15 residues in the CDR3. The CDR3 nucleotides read TGTGCCAGCTGTATCCAGCGGGGGGGCAGGAATGAGCAGTTCTTC. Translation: CASCIQRGGRNEQFF.

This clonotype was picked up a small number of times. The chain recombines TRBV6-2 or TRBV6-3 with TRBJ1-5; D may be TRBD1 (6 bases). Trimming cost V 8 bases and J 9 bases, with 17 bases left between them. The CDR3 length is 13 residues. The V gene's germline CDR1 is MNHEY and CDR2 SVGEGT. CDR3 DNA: TGTGCCAGCTCGGACAGCCGAGGGCGGCCCCAGCATTTT. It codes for CASSDSRGRPQHF.

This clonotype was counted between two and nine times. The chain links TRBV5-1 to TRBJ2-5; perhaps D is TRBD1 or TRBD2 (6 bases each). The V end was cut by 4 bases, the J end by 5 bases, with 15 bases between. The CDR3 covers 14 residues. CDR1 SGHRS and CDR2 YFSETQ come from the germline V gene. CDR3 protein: CASSMMGGLETQYF. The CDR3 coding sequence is TGCGCCAGCAGCATGATGGGGGGCTTGGAGACCCAGTACTTC. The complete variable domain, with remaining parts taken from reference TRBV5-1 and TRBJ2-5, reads KAGVTQTPRYLIKTRGQQVTLSCSPISGHRSVSWYQQTPGQGLQFLFEYFSETQRNKGNFPGRFSGRQFSNSRSEMNVSTLELGDSALYLCASSMMGGLETQYFGPGTRLLVL.

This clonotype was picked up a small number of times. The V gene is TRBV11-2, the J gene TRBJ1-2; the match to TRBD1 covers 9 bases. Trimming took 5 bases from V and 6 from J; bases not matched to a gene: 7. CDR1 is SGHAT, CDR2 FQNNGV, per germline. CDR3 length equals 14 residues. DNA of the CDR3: TGTGCCAGCAGCCGCCGGGACAGGGATGATGGCTACACCTTC. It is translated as CASSRRDRDDGYTF.

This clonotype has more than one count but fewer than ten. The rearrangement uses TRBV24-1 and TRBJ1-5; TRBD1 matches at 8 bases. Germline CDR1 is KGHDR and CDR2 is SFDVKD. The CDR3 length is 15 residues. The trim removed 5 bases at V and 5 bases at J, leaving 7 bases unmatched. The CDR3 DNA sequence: TGTGCCACCAGTGGGACCGACAGGGGCGATCAGCCCCAGCATTTT. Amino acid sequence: CATSGTDRGDQPQHF.

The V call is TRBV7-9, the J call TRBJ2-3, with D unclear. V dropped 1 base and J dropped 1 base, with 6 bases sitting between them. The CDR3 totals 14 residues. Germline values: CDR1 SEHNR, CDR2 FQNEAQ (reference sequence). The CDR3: CASSLVRGTDTQYF. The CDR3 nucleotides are TGTGCCAGCAGCTTAGTGCGCGGCACAGATACGCAGTATTTT.

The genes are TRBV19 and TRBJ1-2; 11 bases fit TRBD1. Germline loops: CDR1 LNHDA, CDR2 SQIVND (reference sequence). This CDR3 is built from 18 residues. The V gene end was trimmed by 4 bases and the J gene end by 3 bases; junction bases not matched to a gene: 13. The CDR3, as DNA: TGTGCCAGTAGTACTATACACCGGTCGGGACAGGGGGACTATGGCTACACCTTC. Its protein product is CASSTIHRSGQGDYGYTF.

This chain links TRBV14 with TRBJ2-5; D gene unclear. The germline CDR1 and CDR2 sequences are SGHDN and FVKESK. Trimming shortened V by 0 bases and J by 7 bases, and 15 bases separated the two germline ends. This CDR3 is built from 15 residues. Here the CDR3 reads CASSQEGTLPWTQYF. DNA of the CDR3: TGTGCCAGCAGCCAAGAGGGCACTCTCCCGTGGACCCAGTACTTC.

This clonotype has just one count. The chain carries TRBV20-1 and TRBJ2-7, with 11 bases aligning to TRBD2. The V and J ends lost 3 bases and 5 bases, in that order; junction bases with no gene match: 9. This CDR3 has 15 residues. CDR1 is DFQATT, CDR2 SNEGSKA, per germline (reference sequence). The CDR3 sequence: CSASSASGGPNEQYV. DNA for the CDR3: TGCAGTGCTAGTTCGGCTAGCGGGGGGCCCAACGAGCAGTACGTC.

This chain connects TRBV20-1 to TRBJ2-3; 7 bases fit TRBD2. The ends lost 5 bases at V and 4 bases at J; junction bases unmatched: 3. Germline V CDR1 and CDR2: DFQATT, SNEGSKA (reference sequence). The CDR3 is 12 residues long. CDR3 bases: TGCAGTGCTCGGGACTATCCAGATACGCAGTATTTT. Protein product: CSARDYPDTQYF.

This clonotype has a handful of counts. CDR3: CASSHTPGDTYEQYV. Written as DNA, the CDR3 is TGTGCCAGCAGCCACACGCCAGGGGACACCTACGAGCAGTACGTC. This chain joins TRBV11-2 and TRBJ2-7; D perhaps matches TRBD1 (6 bases). The CDR3 has 15 residues. Germline CDR1 reads SGHAT; CDR2 reads FQNNGV. V dropped 5 bases and J dropped 2 bases, with 16 bases sitting between them.

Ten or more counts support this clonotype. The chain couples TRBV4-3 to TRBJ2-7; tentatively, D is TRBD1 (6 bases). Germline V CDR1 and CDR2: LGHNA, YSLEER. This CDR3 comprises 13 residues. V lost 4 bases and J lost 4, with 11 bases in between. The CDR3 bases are TGCGCCAGCAGCCGGGACACCAGATACGAGCAGTACTTC. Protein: CASSRDTRYEQYF.

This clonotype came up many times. CDR3 protein: CASSVLGRANEKLFF. The DNA of the CDR3 is TGTGCCAGCAGCGTCCTCGGCCGAGCGAATGAAAAACTGTTTTTT. J is TRBJ1-4 and V is TRBV7-9, with D uncertain. Between the trimmed V and J ends, which lost 5 bases and 5 bases, there was a span of 15 bases. The CDR3 length is 15 residues. CDR1 is SEHNR, CDR2 FQNEAQ, per germline (reference sequence). The full variable domain, its missing parts supplied by reference TRBV7-9 and TRBJ1-4, is DTGVSQNPRHKITKRGQNVTFRCDPISEHNRLYWYRQTLGQGPEFLTYFQNEAQLEKSRLLSDRFSAERPKGSFSTLEIQRTEQGDSAMYLCASSVLGRANEKLFFGSGTQLSVL.

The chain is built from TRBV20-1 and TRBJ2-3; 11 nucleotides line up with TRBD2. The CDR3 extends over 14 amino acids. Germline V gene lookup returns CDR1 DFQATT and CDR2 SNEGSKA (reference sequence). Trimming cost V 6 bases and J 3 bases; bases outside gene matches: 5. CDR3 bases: TGCAGTGCCGTAACTAGCGGGGGTACAGATACGCAGTATTTT. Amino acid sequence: CSAVTSGGTDTQYF.

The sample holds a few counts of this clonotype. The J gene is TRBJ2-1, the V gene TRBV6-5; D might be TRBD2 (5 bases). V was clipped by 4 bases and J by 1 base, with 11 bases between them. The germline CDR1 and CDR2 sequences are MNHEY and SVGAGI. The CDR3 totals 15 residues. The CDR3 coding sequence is TGTGCCAGCAGTTTAGCGTCGTTTTCCTACAATGAGCAGTTCTTC. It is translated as CASSLASFSYNEQFF.

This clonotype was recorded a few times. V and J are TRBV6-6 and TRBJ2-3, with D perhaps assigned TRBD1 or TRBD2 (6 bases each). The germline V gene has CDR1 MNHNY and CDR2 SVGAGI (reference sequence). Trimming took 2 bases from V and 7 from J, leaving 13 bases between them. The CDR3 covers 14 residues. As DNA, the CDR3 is TGTGCCAGCAGTTACAGGGGGGCCGGGAATACGCAGTATTTT. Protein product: CASSYRGAGNTQYF.

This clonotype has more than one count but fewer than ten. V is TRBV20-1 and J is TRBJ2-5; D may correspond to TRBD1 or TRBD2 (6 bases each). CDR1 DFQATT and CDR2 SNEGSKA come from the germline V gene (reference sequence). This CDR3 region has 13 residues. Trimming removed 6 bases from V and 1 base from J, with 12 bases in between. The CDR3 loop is CSAPTGAQETQYF. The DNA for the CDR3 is TGCAGTGCCCCCACGGGGGCCCAAGAGACCCAGTACTTC.

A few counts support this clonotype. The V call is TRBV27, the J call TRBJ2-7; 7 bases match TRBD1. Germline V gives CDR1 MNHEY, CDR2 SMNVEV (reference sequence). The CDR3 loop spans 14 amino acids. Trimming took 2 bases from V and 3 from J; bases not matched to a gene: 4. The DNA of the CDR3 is TGTGCCAGCAGTTTAAACTGGGACAGCTACGAGCAGTACTTC. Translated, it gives CASSLNWDSYEQYF.